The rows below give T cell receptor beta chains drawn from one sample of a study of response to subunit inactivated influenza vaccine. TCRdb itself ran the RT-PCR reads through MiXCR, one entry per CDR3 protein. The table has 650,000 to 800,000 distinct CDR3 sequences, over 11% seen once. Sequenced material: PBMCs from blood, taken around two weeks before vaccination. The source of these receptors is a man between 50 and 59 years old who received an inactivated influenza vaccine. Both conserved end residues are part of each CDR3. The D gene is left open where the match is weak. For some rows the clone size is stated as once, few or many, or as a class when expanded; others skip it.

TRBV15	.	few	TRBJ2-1	CATSGQQNYNEQFF	TGTGCCACCAGCGGCCAGCAGAACTACAATGAGCAGTTCTTC
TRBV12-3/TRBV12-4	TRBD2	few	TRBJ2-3	CASRPGTSGGTDTQYF	TGTGCCAGCAGGCCCGGGACTAGCGGGGGCACAGATACGCAGTATTTT
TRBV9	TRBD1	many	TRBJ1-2	CASSVEPQGGYGYTF	TGTGCCAGCAGCGTAGAGCCACAGGGGGGCTATGGCTACACCTTC
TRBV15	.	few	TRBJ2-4	CATSRDIRTESIQYF	TGTGCCACCAGCAGAGATATAAGGACAGAAAGCATTCAGTACTTC
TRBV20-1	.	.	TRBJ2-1	CSARGPSGSYNEQFF	TGCAGTGCTAGGGGGCCCAGCGGGTCCTACAATGAGCAGTTCTTC
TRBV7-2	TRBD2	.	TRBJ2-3	CASSSSGGAEGTQYF	TGTGCCAGCAGTTCCAGCGGGGGGGCCGAAGGTACGCAGTATTTT
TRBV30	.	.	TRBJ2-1	CAWSQGGGEQFF	TGTGCCTGGAGTCAGGGAGGGGGTGAGCAGTTCTTC
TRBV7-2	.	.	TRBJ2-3	CASRKGLGTDTQYF	TGTGCCAGCAGAAAAGGATTGGGCACAGATACGCAGTATTTT
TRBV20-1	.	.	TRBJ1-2	CSARDSMTVDGYTF	TGCAGTGCTAGAGATTCAATGACAGTTGATGGCTACACCTTC
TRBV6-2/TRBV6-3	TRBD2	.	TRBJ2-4	CASSPSGIAKNIQYF	TGTGCCAGCAGTCCTAGCGGGATAGCCAAAAACATTCAGTACTTC
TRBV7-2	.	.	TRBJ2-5	CASSLEVGGHTQYF	TGTGCCAGCAGCTTAGAGGTGGGGGGCCATACCCAGTACTTC
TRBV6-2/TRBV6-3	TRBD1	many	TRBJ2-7	CASRTLTGWYEQYF	TGTGCCAGCAGAACTCTGACAGGGTGGTACGAGCAGTACTTC
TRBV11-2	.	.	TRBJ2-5	CDSSPWAGQETQYF	TGTGACAGCAGCCCCTGGGCCGGCCAAGAGACCCAGTACTTC
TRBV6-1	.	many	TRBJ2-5	CAARRTLQETQYF	TGTGCCGCCCGGCGGACTCTCCAAGAGACCCAGTACTTC
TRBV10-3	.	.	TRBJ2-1	CAISPQRSEQFF	TGTGCCATCAGCCCGCAACGGAGCGAGCAGTTCTTC
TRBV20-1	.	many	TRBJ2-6	CSARNPSGANVLTF	TGCAGTGCTAGGAACCCCTCTGGGGCCAACGTCCTGACTTTC
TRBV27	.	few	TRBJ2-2	CASSLGLVGPGELFF	TGTGCCAGCAGTTTAGGTCTAGTTGGCCCCGGGGAGCTGTTTTTT
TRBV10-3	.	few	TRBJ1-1	CAISDYGEAFF	TGTGCCATCAGTGATTACGGTGAAGCTTTCTTT
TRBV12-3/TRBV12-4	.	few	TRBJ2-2	CASSLIQTNTGELFF	TGTGCCAGCAGTTTAATACAGACTAACACCGGGGAGCTGTTTTTT
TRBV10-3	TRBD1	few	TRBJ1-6	CAISELGQGDSPLHF	TGTGCCATCAGTGAGCTGGGACAGGGAGATTCACCCCTCCACTTT
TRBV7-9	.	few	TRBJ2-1	CASSLYRLDEQFF	TGTGCCAGCAGCTTATACCGGCTCGATGAGCAGTTCTTC
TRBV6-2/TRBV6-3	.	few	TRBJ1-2	CASSIQGAGYTF	TGTGCCAGCAGTATACAGGGAGCAGGCTACACCTTC